These 5 T cell receptor beta chains share one sample of origin, sequenced in a study of CD8+ T cells in alopecia areata. RNA extraction and reverse transcription yielded cDNA as sequencing template. Here immunoSEQ multiplex PCR was the method, and the copy in TCRdb shows in-frame clones only, minus some. The sample gives about 110,000 clones, around 55% of which show up once; 20% to 25% is in the top ten. The sample comprised CD8+ T cells sorted from blood. These receptors all stem from a human donor in good health.

The V call is TRBV7-9, the J call TRBJ2-7; TRBD1 might be the D (5 bases). V was cut by 7 bases and J by 6 bases, with 16 bases left in between. The CDR3 runs 13 residues. Germline V gene lookup returns CDR1 SEHNR and CDR2 FQNEAQ (reference sequence). In nucleotides, the CDR3 is TGTGCCAGCACCCCAACCACAGGACGCGAGCAGTACTTC. Translation gives CASTPTTGREQYF.

This clone was counted a few times. The V call is TRBV29-1, the J call TRBJ2-3; D ambiguous. The CDR3 covers 13 residues. The V end lost 2 bases, the J end lost 2 bases, and 8 bases lay between the germline ends. Germline V gives CDR1 SQVTM, CDR2 ANQGSEA. CDR3 sequence (DNA): TGCAGCGTTGAACTATCTAACACAGATACGCAGTATTTT. This codes for CSVELSNTDTQYF.

A remark on this clone: The DNA is omitted, as the CDR3 cannot be located on it reliably, and the CDR3 follows TCRdb's listing. The rearrangement uses TRBV29-1 and TRBJ2-7; the listed D gene, TRBD1, was not tested against the DNA. Germline V gene data show CDR1 as SQVTM and CDR2 as ANQGSEA. The CDR3 has 16 residues if both end residues are counted. The CDR3 here is CSVFWQEMRGNYEQYF.

This clone was counted between two and nine times. The chain combines TRBV7-8 with TRBJ2-2; 7 bases match TRBD1. The length of the CDR3 is 16 residues. Germline lookup yields CDR1 SGHVS and CDR2 FQNEAQ. V trimming: 4 bases; J trimming: 1 base; junction bases outside the gene matches: 6. The CDR3 nucleotides are TGTGCCAGCAGCTCCCACAGGGGTCGGAACACCGGGGAGCTGTTTTTT. It specifies CASSSHRGRNTGELFF.

The V call is TRBV13, the J call TRBJ2-3; TRBD2 aligns across 14 bases. CDR1 and CDR2 from the germline V gene are PRHDT and FYEKMQ (reference sequence). Trimming took 5 bases from V and 4 from J; bases not matched to a gene: 2. The CDR3 spans 15 residues. The CDR3 loop reads CASSGTSGGPDTQYF. The CDR3 DNA reads TGTGCCAGCAGCGGGACTAGCGGGGGCCCAGATACGCAGTATTTT.